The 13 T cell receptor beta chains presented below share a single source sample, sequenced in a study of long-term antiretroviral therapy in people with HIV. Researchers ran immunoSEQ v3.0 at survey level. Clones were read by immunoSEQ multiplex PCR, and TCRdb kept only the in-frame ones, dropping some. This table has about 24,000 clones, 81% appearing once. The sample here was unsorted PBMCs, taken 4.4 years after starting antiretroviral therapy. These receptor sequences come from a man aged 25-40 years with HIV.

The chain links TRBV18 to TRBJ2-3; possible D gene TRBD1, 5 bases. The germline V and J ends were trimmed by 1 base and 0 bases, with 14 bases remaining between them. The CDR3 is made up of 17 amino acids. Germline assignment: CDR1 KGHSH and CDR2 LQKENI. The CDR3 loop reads CASSPLDSYSSTDTQYF. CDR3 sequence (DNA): TGTGCCAGCTCACCACTAGACAGTTACTCTAGCACAGATACGCAGTATTTT.

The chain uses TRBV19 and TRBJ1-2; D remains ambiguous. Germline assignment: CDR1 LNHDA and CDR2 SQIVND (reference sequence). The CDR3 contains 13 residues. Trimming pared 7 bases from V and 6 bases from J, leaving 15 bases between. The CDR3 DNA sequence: TGTGCCAGTAAAAGGTCCGAACTTCATGGCTACACCTTC. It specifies CASKRSELHGYTF.

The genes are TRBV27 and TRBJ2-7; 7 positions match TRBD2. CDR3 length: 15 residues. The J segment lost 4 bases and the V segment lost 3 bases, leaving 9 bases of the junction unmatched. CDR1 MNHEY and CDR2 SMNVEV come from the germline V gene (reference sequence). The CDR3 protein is CASSLGGSRWYEQYF. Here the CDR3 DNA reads TGTGCCAGCAGTTTGGGGGGGAGTAGATGGTACGAGCAGTACTTC.

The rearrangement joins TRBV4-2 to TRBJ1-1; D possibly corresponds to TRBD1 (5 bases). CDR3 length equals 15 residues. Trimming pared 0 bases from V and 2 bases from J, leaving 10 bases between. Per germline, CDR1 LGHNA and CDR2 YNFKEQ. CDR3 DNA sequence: TGTGCCAGCAGCCAAGAGGGACCGATTAACACTGAAGCTTTCTTT. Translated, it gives CASSQEGPINTEAFF.

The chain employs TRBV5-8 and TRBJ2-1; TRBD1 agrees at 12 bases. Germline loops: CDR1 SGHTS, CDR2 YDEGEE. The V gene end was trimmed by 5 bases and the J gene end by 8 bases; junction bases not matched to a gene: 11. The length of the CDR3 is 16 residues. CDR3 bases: TGTGCCAGCAGTCCCGGGACAGGGGGCTTCTTGGATGAGCAGTTCTTC. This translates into CASSPGTGGFLDEQFF.

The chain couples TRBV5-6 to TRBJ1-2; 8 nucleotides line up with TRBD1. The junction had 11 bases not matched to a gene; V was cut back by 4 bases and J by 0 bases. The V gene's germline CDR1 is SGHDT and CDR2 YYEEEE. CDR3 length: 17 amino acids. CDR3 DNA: TGTGCCAGCAGCCCTCCCACTCAGGGGGCGACTAACTATGGCTACACCTTC. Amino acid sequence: CASSPPTQGATNYGYTF.

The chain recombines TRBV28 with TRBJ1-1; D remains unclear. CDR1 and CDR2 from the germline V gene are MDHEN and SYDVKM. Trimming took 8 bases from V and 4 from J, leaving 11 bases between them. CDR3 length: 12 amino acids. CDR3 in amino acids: CASRARTTEAFF. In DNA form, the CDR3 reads TGTGCCAGCCGGGCCCGCACCACTGAAGCTTTCTTT.

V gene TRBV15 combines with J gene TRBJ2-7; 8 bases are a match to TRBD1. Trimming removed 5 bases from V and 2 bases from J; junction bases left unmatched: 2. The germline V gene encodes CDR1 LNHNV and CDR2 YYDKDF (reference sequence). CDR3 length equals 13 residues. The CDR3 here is CATSRTGPYEQYF. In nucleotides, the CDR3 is TGTGCCACCAGCCGGACAGGGCCCTACGAGCAGTACTTC.

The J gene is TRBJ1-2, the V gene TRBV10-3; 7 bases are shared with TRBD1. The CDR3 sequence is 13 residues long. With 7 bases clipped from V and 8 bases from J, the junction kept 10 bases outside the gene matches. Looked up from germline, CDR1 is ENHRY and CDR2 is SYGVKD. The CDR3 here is CAITPTGKDGYTF. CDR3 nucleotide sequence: TGTGCCATCACTCCGACAGGGAAGGACGGCTACACCTTC.

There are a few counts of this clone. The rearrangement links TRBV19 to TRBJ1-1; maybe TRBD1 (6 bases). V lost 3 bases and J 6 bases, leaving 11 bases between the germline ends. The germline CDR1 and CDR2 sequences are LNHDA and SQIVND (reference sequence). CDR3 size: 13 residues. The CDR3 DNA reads TGTGCCAGTAGTATTAGTAGGGGGGCTGAAGCTTTCTTT. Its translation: CASSISRGAEAFF.

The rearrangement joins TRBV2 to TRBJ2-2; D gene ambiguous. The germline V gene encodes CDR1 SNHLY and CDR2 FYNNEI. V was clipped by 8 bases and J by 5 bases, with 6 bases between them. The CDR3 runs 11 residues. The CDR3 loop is CASGVTGELFF. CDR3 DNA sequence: TGTGCCAGCGGGGTGACCGGGGAGCTGTTTTTT.

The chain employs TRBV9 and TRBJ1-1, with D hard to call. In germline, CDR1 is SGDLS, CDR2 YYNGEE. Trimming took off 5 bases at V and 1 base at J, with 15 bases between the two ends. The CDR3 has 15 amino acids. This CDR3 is CASSVSPGRNTEAFF. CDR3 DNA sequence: TGTGCCAGCAGTGTGTCACCCGGCCGGAACACTGAAGCTTTCTTT. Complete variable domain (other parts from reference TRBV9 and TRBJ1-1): DSGVTQTPKHLITATGQRVTLRCSPRSGDLSVYWYQQSLDQGLQFLIQYYNGEERAKGNILERFSAQQFPDLHSELNLSSLELGDSALYFCASSVSPGRNTEAFFGQGTRLTVV.

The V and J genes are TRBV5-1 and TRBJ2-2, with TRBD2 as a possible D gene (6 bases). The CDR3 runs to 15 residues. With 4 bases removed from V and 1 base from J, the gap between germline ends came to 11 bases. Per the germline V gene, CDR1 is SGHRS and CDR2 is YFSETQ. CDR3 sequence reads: CASSPPGLNTGELFF. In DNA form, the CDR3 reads TGCGCCAGCAGCCCGCCGGGACTGAACACCGGGGAGCTGTTTTTT. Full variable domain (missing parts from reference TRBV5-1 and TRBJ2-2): KAGVTQTPRYLIKTRGQQVTLSCSPISGHRSVSWYQQTPGQGLQFLFEYFSETQRNKGNFPGRFSGRQFSNSRSEMNVSTLELGDSALYLCASSPPGLNTGELFFGEGSRLTVL.